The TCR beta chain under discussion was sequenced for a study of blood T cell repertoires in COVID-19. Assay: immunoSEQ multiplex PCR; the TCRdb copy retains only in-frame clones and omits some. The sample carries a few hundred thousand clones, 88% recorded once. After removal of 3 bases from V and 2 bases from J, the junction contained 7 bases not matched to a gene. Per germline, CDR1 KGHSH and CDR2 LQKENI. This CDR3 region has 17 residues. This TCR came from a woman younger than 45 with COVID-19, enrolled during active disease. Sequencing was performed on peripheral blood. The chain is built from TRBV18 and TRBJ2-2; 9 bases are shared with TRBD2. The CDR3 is CASSPTIAGVNTGELFF. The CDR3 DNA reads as TGTGCCAGCTCACCGACTATAGCGGGGGTTAACACCGGGGAGCTGTTTTTT.